This T cell receptor (beta chain) was retrieved from a study of T cells after yellow fever vaccination. For TCR, cDNA came from 5'RACE template switching, which added a universal primer site and UMIs. In TCRdb, the 5' RACE reads were re-called with MiXCR into one record per CDR3 protein. The data contain a few hundred thousand distinct CDR3 sequences, roughly 3% of them seen just once; the ten biggest clones take up roughly 3%. With 5 bases removed from V and 2 bases from J, the gap between germline ends came to 18 bases. CDR1 is MNHNY, CDR2 SVGAGI, per germline (reference sequence). The CDR3 is made up of 16 amino acids. This clonotype was detected a few times. Its antigen remains unknown. Study-wide results and caveats: Once the booster was given, most primary-vaccination clones reappeared, at more than 95% for CD4 and over 70% for CD8.

The rearrangement links TRBV6-6 to TRBJ1-2; a weak D match, TRBD1 (6 bases). The sample consisted of CD4+ T cells sorted from PBMCs, taken 10 days after the yellow fever booster vaccination. The clonotype was recovered from a man aged 18 to 30 who received the YFV17D yellow fever vaccine. The CDR3 nucleotides are TGTGCCAGCAGTCTCTACTTTAAAACAGGGAACTATGGCTACACCTTC. Translating it yields CASSLYFKTGNYGYTF.